A single count supports the clone carrying this T cell receptor beta chain. This entry belongs to a study of OX40 agonist ivuxolimab in advanced cancers. Sequencing was performed with immunoSEQ multiplex PCR; in TCRdb, only in-frame clones are kept and a portion is missing. This sample carries about 63,000 clones, around 73% of them seen once, and the ten largest clones take 1.6%. The germline V gene has CDR1 KGHSH and CDR2 LQKENI. J gave up 1 base and V 3 bases, and 11 bases lay outside the gene matches. The CDR3 has 18 residues. The receptor's source is an adult with an advanced solid tumor such as melanoma, head and neck, liver or kidney cancer. This sequence joins TRBV18 and TRBJ1-2, with 10 bases lining up with TRBD1. This specimen consisted of CD4+ or CD8+ T cells sorted from blood, obtained in a trial of the OX40 agonist ivuxolimab. The CDR3 sequence: CASSPSPIDRGLNYGYTF. As DNA, the CDR3 is TGTGCCAGCTCACCTAGCCCAATAGACAGGGGGCTTAACTATGGCTACACCTTC.